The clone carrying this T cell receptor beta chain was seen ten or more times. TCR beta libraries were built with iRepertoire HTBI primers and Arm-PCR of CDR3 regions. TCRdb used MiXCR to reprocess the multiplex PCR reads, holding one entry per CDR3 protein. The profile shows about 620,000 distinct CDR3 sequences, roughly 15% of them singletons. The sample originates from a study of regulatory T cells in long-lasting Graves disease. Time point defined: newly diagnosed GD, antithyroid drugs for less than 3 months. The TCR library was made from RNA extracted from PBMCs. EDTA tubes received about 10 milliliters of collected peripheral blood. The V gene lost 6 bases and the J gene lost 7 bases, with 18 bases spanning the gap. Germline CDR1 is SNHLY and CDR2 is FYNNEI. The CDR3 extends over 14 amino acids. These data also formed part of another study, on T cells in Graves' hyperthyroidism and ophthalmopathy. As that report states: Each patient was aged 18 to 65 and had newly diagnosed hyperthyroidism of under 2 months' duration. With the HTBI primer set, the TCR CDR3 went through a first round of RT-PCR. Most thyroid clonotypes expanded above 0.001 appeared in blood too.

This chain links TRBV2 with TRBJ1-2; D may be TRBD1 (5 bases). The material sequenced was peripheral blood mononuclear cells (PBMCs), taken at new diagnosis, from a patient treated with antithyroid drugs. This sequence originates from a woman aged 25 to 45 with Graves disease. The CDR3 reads CASRDQIQGFGYTF. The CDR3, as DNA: TGTGCCAGCAGGGACCAAATTCAGGGTTTTGGCTACACCTTC.